The present T cell receptor beta chain was sequenced within a study of T cells in Graves' hyperthyroidism and ophthalmopathy. In this sample, this clonotype turned up many times. Its cognate antigen is unknown. V lost 1 base and J lost 0, with 15 bases in between. In germline, CDR1 is SGHVS, CDR2 FNYEAQ. This CDR3 is built from 17 residues. Broader study findings: Prediction of ophthalmopathy progression came a median roughly 7.1 months pre-onset. Most thyroid-expanded clonotypes above 0.001 were also found in blood.

Exclusion of patients followed from uncontrolled infection, other autoimmune disease, pregnancy or lactation. The PBMCs had their origin in 10 ml of fresh peripheral blood. RNA transcripts provided the source from which TCR beta CDR3 regions were amplified. The HTBI primer set served for first-round RT-PCR of the TCR CDR3. TCRdb analysed the multiplex PCR reads with MiXCR anew, one entry per CDR3 protein. There are roughly 740,000 distinct CDR3 sequences in the sample; less than 20% occur only once, and under 8.5% lies in the top ten. Material: blood. This receptor was identified in a man between 18 and 29 years old with Graves' hyperthyroidism. The genes are TRBV7-6 and TRBJ1-2, with D perhaps TRBD1 (5 bases). CDR3 in amino acids: CASSLESRVGANYGYTF. As DNA, the CDR3 is TGTGCCAGCAGCTTAGAAAGCAGGGTAGGGGCTAACTATGGCTACACCTTC. Based on the CDR3 plus reference TRBV7-6 and TRBJ1-2, the full variable domain is GAGVSQSPRYKVTKRGQDVALRCDPISGHVSLYWYRQALGQGPEFLTYFNYEAQQDKSGLPNDRFSAERPEGSISTLTIQRTEQRDSAMYRCASSLESRVGANYGYTFGSGTRLTVV.